This TCR beta chain comes out of a study of shared clonotypes between healthy human individuals. TCRdb keeps only in-frame clones here, not all; method: immunoSEQ multiplex PCR. The sample consists of about 710,000 clones, around 78% of them appearing once. The CDR3 runs to 15 residues. Germline V gene lookup returns CDR1 ENHRY and CDR2 SYGVKD. With 4 bases removed from V and 4 bases from J, the gap between germline ends came to 15 bases. A single count supports this clone. The receptor's source is a young woman in good health. This chain uses TRBV10-3 with TRBJ2-3; D is tentatively TRBD1 or TRBD2 (5 bases each). The sequenced material came from memory CD4+ T cells sorted from blood. Subset described: CD45RA-negative fraction. Written as DNA, the CDR3 is TGTGCCATCAGTGGTGGAGAGGGGCAGGCAGATACGCAGTATTTT. The encoded protein is CAISGGEGQADTQYF.